This TCR beta chain was recorded in a study of blood T cell repertoires in COVID-19. About the study: T cells, B-cell-depleted T cells, or PBMCs provided the cDNA or gDNA that served as material.

Produced via immunoSEQ multiplex PCR; TCRdb's table is partial and in-frame only. The sample shows around 300,000 clones, roughly 87% of them seen only once. Assignments of participants to cohorts depended upon their own reported clinical history. V lost 2 bases and J 10 bases, leaving 12 bases between the germline ends. This CDR3 region has 14 residues. Germline V CDR1 and CDR2: MNHEY, SMNVEV (reference sequence). J is TRBJ1-6 and V is TRBV27; D ambiguous. This receptor was obtained from a middle-aged woman who had recovered from COVID-19. The sample was PBMCs or T cells enriched from blood (not recorded which). As DNA, the CDR3 is TGTGCCAGCAGTTTAGTCAACCTAGGATCACCCCTCCACTTT. Encoded protein: CASSLVNLGSPLHF.